This record covers a single TCR beta chain. The entry originates in a study of control samples from healthy donors and cancer patients. TCRdb's copy holds only in-frame clones and misses some; the assay was immunoSEQ multiplex PCR. The sample holds about 110,000 clones, approximately 91% seen once. This CDR3 is built from 20 residues. Germline V lookup: CDR1 LGHDT, CDR2 YNNKEL (reference sequence). V lost 2 bases and J lost 4; bases outside the gene matches: 17. Sequencing input: blood. The TCR comes from a woman aged 18-29 years in good health. The chain uses TRBV3-1 (or the pseudogene TRBV3-2) and TRBJ2-6, with 7 nucleotides matching TRBD1. This CDR3 is CASSQKARRDRKKGANVLTF. In nucleotides, the CDR3 is TGTGCCAGCAGCCAAAAGGCCCGCCGGGACAGAAAAAAGGGGGCCAACGTCCTGACTTTC.